Shown below are 2 T cell receptor beta chains from a single sample sequenced in a study of CD8+ T cells in alopecia areata. Treatment here: oral pan-JAK inhibitor, 5-10 mg twice daily. Extraction of RNA preceded its reverse transcription into cDNA, which served as the sequencing template. Assay used: immunoSEQ multiplex PCR; TCRdb lists only in-frame clones, some missing. The sample has more than 90,000 clones, almost 60% seen once. Here the sequenced sample was CD8+ T cells sorted from blood, taken at approximately week 60, from a patient treated with tofacitinib. The source of these receptors is a human donor with alopecia areata.

The chain combines TRBV7-8 with TRBJ2-5; TRBD2 aligns across 11 bases. This CDR3 is 16 amino acids long. Germline CDR1 is SGHVS and CDR2 is FQNEAQ. V trimming: 1 base; J trimming: 1 base; junction bases outside the gene matches: 2. The CDR3 DNA follows: TGTGCCAGCAGCTTAGTTCTAGCGGGGGGCCAAGAGACCCAGTACTTC. Encoded protein: CASSLVLAGGQETQYF. Supplemented by reference TRBV7-8 and TRBJ2-5, the full variable domain reads GAGVSQSPRYKVAKRGQDVALRCDPISGHVSLFWYQQALGQGPEFLTYFQNEAQLDKSGLPSDRFFAERPEGSVSTLKIQRTQQEDSAVYLCASSLVLAGGQETQYFGPGTRLLVL.

The V gene is TRBV6-5, the J gene TRBJ1-2; D remains unclear. Germline V gives CDR1 MNHEY, CDR2 SVGAGI. Between the trimmed V and J ends, which lost 5 bases and 0 bases, there was a span of 13 bases. The CDR3 is made up of 15 amino acids. In nucleotides, the CDR3 is TGTGCCAGCAGTGGGGAACAGTCAGCTAACTATGGCTACACCTTC. Amino acid sequence: CASSGEQSANYGYTF.